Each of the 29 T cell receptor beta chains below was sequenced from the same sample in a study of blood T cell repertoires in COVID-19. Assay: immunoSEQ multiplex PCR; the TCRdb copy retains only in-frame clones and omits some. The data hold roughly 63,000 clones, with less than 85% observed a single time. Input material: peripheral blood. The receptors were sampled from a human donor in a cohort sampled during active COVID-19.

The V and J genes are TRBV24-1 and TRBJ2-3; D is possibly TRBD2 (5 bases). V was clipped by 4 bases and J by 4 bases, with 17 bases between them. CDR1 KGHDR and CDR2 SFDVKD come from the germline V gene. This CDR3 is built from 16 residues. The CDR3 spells CATSDSGDEGADTQYF. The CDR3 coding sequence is TGTGCCACCAGTGACTCCGGAGACGAGGGTGCAGATACGCAGTATTTT.

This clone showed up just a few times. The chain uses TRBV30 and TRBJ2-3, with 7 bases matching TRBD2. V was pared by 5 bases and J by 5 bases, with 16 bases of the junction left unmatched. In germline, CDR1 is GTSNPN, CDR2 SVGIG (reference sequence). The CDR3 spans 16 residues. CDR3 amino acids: CAWDGRRRGDRDTQYF. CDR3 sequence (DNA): TGTGCCTGGGACGGGAGGCGACGGGGGGACCGAGATACGCAGTATTTT.

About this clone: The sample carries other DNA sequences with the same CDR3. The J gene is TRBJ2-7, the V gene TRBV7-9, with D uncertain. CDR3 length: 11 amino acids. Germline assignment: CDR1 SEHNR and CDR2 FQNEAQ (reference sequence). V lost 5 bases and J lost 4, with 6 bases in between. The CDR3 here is CASSLSYEQYF. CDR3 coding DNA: TGTGCCAGCAGCCTTAGTTACGAGCAGTACTTC.

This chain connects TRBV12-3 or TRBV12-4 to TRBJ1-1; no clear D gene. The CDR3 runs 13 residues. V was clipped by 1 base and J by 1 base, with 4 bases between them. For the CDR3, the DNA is TGTGCCAGCAGTTTAGGAGAGAACACTGAAGCTTTCTTT. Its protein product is CASSLGENTEAFF.

CDR3 loop: CASSPADSAQFF. The CDR3 DNA is TGTGCCAGCTCACCGGCGGACTCGGCGCAGTTCTTC. The chain links TRBV18 to TRBJ2-1; possibly TRBD2 for D (5 bases). Between the trimmed V and J ends, which lost 3 bases and 12 bases, there was a span of 12 bases. The CDR3 loop spans 12 amino acids. Germline V lookup: CDR1 KGHSH, CDR2 LQKENI.

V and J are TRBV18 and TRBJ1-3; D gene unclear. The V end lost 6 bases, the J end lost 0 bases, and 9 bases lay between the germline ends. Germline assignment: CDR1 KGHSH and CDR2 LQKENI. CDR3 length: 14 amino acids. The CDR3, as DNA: TGTGCCAGCTCCCAGAGGGACTCTGGAAACACCATATATTTT. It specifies CASSQRDSGNTIYF.

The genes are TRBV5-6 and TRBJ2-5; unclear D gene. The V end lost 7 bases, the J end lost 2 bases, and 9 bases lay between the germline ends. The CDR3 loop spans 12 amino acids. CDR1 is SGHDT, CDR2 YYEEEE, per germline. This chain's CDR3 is CASQRRQETQYF. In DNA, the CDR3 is TGTGCCAGCCAGCGACGGCAAGAGACCCAGTACTTC.

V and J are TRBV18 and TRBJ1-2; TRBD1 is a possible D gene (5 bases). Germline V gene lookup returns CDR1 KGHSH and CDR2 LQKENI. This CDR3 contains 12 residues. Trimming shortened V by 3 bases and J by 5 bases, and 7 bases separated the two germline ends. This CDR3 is CASSPPGYGYTF. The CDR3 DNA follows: TGTGCCAGCTCACCCCCAGGGTATGGCTACACCTTC.

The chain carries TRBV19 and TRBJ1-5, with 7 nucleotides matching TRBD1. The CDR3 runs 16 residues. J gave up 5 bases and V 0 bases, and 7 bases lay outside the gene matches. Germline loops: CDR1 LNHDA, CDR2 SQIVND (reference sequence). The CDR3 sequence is CASSIEIGDSYQPQHF. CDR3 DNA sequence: TGTGCCAGTAGTATAGAAATTGGGGACAGCTATCAGCCCCAGCATTTT.

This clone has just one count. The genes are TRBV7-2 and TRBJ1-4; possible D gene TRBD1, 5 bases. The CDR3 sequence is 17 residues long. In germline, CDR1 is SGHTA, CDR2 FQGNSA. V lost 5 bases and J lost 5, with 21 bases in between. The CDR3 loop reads CASSEWVGGAGNEKLFF. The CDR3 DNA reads TGTGCCAGCAGCGAGTGGGTGGGGGGAGCGGGGAATGAAAAACTGTTTTTT.

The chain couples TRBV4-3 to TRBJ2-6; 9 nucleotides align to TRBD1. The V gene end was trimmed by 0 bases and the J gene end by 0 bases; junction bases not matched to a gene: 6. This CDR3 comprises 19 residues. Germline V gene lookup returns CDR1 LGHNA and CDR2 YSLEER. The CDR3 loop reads CASSQEGTGTFSGANVLTF. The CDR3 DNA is TGCGCCAGCAGCCAAGAAGGGACAGGGACGTTCTCTGGGGCCAACGTCCTGACTTTC.

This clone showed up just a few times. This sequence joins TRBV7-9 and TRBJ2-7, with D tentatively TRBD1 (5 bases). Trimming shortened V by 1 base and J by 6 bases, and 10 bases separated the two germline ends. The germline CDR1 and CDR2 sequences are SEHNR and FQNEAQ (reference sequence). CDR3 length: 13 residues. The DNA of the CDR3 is TGTGCCAGCAGCTTAGACAGGCTCTCCGAGCAGTACTTC. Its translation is CASSLDRLSEQYF.

CDR3 nucleotides: TGCGCCAGCAGCCAATTCGGGGGGGCTGGAAACACCATATATTTT. This gives the protein CASSQFGGAGNTIYF. V usage is TRBV4-1 and J usage is TRBJ1-3; possible D gene TRBD1, 5 bases. Germline assignment: CDR1 MGHRA and CDR2 YSYEKL. V was pared by 2 bases and J by 2 bases, with 10 bases between. CDR3 length: 15 residues.

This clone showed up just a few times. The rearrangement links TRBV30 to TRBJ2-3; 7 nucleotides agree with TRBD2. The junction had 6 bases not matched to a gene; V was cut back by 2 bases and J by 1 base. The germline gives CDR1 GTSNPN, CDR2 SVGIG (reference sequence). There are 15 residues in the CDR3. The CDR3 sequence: CAWSRGAGGTDTQYF. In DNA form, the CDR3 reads TGTGCCTGGAGTAGAGGGGCGGGAGGCACAGATACGCAGTATTTT.

The CDR3 is CASTLYWGLAGVSYEQYF. The DNA for the CDR3 is TGTGCCAGTACCCTATATTGGGGACTAGCGGGGGTCTCCTACGAGCAGTACTTC. The genes are TRBV19 and TRBJ2-7, with 14 bases aligning to TRBD2. After removal of 7 bases from V and 0 bases from J, the junction contained 11 bases not matched to a gene. CDR1 is LNHDA, CDR2 SQIVND, per germline (reference sequence). This CDR3 has 18 residues.

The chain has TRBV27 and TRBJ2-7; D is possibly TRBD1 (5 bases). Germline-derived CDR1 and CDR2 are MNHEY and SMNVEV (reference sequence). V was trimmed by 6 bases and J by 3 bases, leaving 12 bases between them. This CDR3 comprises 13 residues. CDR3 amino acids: CASRVAGIYEQYF. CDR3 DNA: TGTGCCAGCAGGGTGGCAGGGATCTACGAGCAGTACTTC.

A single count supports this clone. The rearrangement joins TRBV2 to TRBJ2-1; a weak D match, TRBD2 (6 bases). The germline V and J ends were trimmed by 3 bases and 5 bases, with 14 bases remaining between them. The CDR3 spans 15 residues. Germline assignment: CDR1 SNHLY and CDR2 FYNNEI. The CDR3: CASSEAGTPDNEQFF. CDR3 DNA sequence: TGTGCCAGCAGTGAGGCGGGAACACCCGACAATGAGCAGTTCTTC.

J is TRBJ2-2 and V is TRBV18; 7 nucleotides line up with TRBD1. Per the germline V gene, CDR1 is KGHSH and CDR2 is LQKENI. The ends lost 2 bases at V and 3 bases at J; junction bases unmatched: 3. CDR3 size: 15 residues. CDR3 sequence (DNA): TGTGCCAGCTCACCAAGGGGGCTCTACACCGGGGAGCTGTTTTTT. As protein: CASSPRGLYTGELFF.

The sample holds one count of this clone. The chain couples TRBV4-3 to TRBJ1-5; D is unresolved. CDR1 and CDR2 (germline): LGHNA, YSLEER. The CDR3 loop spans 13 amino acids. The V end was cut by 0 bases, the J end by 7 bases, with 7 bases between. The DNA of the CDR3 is TGCGCCAGCAGCCAAGATGGGAGGCAGCCCCAGCATTTT. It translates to CASSQDGRQPQHF.

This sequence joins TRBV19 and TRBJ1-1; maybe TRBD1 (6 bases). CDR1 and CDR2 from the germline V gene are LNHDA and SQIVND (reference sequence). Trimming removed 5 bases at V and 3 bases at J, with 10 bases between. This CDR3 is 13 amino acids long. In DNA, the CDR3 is TGTGCCAGTAGTGTAAAGGGGGACACTGAAGCTTTCTTT. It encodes CASSVKGDTEAFF.

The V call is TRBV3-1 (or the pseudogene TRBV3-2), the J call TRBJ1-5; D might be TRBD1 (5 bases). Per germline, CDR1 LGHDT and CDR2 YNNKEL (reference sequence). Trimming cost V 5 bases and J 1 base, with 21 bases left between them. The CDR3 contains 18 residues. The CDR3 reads CASSKGTATLRSNQPQHF. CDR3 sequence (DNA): TGTGCCAGCAGCAAAGGGACTGCAACCCTGAGGAGCAATCAGCCCCAGCATTTT.

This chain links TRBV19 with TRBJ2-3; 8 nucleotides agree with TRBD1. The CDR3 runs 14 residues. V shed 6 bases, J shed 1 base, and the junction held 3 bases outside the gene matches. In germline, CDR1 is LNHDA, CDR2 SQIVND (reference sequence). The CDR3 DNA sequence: TGTGCCAGTAGGCAGACAGGGGGCACAGATACGCAGTATTTT. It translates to CASRQTGGTDTQYF.

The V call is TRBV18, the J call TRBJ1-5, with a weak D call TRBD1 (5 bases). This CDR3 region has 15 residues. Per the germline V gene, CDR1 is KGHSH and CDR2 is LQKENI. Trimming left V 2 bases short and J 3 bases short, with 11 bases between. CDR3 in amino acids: CASSPLSGINQPQHF. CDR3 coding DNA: TGTGCCAGCTCACCATTGTCAGGGATCAATCAGCCCCAGCATTTT.

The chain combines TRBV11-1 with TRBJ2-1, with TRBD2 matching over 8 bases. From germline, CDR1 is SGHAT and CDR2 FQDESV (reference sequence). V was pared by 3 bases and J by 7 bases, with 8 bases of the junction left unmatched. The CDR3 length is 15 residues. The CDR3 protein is CASSFQAGATNEQFF. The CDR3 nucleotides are TGTGCCAGCAGCTTCCAAGCGGGAGCGACGAATGAGCAGTTCTTC.

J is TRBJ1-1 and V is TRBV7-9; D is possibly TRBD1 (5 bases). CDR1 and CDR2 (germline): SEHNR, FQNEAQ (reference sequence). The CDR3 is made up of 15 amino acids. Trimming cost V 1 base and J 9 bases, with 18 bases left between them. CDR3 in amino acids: CASSLDLVRGGKAFF. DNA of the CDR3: TGTGCCAGCAGCTTAGATTTAGTTAGGGGAGGCAAAGCTTTCTTT.

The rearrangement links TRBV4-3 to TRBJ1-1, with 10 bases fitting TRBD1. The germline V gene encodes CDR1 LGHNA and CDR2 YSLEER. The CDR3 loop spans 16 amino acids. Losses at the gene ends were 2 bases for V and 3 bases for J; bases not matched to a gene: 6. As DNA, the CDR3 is TGCGCCAGCAGCCAACAGTTAGGGACAGGGGACACTGAAGCTTTCTTT. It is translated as CASSQQLGTGDTEAFF.

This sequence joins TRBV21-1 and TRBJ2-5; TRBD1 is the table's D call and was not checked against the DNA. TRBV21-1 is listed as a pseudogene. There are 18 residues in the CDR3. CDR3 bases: TGTGCCAGCAGCACTCGATTTAGGACAGAGAATAATCAAGAGACCCAGTACTTC. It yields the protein CASSTRFRTENNQETQYF.

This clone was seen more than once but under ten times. The CDR3 spells CASSEKRQTFSYEQYF. CDR3 nucleotides: TGTGCCAGCAGTGAAAAGAGACAGACTTTCTCCTACGAGCAGTACTTC. V is TRBV6-1 and J is TRBJ2-7, with a possible D match to TRBD1 (5 bases). The V and J ends lost 2 bases and 0 bases respectively, with 14 bases between them. Germline assignment: CDR1 MNHNS and CDR2 SASEGT. CDR3 length: 16 residues.

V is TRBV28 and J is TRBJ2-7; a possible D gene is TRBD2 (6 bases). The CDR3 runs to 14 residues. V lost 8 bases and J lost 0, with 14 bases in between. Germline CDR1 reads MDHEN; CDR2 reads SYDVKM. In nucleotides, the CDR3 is TGTGCCAGCTCCGTCATGGGGGGCTCCTACGAGCAGTACTTC. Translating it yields CASSVMGGSYEQYF.